Below, 28 T cell receptor beta chains from the same sample are listed, as sequenced in a study of blood T cell repertoires in COVID-19. Using immunoSEQ multiplex PCR, the repertoire was profiled, and TCRdb retains in-frame clones only, with some absent. The sample includes 80,000 to 90,000 clones, about four fifths of them seen just once. Sequencing input: peripheral blood. The receptors were sampled from a woman between 70 and 85 years old with acute or convalescent COVID-19.

The chain joins TRBV28 to TRBJ2-2; no clear D gene. Trimming left V 6 bases short and J 6 bases short, with 11 bases between. Looked up from germline, CDR1 is MDHEN and CDR2 is SYDVKM. The CDR3 has 13 amino acids. The CDR3 nucleotides read TGTGCCAGCAGCCCCCGAGAGCCCGGGGAGCTGTTTTTT. Amino acid sequence: CASSPREPGELFF.

This chain links TRBV6-5 with TRBJ1-2, with D possibly being TRBD1 (6 bases). Germline V gene lookup returns CDR1 MNHEY and CDR2 SVGAGI. Between the trimmed V and J ends, which lost 0 bases and 0 bases, there was a span of 11 bases. CDR3 size: 16 residues. CDR3 amino acids: CASSYSTGRANYGYTF. The CDR3, as DNA: TGTGCCAGCAGTTACTCCACAGGGAGAGCTAACTATGGCTACACCTTC.

V gene TRBV7-6 combines with J gene TRBJ2-7, with a possible D match to TRBD2 (5 bases). V dropped 2 bases and J dropped 2 bases, with 10 bases sitting between them. CDR1 is SGHVS and CDR2 is FNYEAQ in the germline V gene. This CDR3 has 14 residues. Here the CDR3 DNA reads TGTGCCAGCAGCTTAAACGGGAATCCCTACGAGCAGTACTTC. Protein product: CASSLNGNPYEQYF.

This clone was seen once. V and J are TRBV15 and TRBJ2-7, with 11 bases that match TRBD2. Germline CDR1 and CDR2: LNHNV and YYDKDF (reference sequence). J lost 2 bases, V lost 3 bases, and 6 bases had no gene match. The CDR3 extends over 16 amino acids. CDR3: CATSSASGGNPYEQYF. The CDR3 DNA reads as TGTGCCACCAGCAGCGCTAGCGGGGGGAATCCCTACGAGCAGTACTTC.

This chain joins TRBV18 and TRBJ2-3, with a possible D match to TRBD2 (6 bases). The CDR3 totals 14 residues. Germline V gene lookup returns CDR1 KGHSH and CDR2 LQKENI. Trimming removed 3 bases at V and 1 base at J, with 8 bases between. CDR3 DNA: TGTGCCAGCTCACCGGGCGGGGGCACAGATACGCAGTATTTT. Residues: CASSPGGGTDTQYF. The full variable domain, in which reference TRBV18 and TRBJ2-3 provide the parts outside the CDR3, is NAGVMQNPRHLVRRRGQEARLRCSPMKGHSHVYWYRQLPEEGLKFMVYLQKENIIDESGMPKERFSAEFPKEGPSILRIQQVVRGDSAAYFCASSPGGGTDTQYFGPGTRLTVL.

There are a few counts of this clone. The chain combines TRBV12-3 or TRBV12-4 with TRBJ2-7; possibly TRBD1 for D (6 bases). Trimming took 5 bases from V and 2 from J, leaving 7 bases between them. The CDR3 is 12 residues long. The CDR3 DNA is TGTGCCAGCAGTAGACAGGCCTACGAGCAGTACTTC. It translates to CASSRQAYEQYF.

This chain connects TRBV29-1 to TRBJ1-5; 7 bases align to TRBD1. This CDR3 has 13 amino acids. V trimming: 3 bases; J trimming: 9 bases; junction bases outside the gene matches: 8. The V gene's germline CDR1 is SQVTM and CDR2 ANQGSEA. Written as DNA, the CDR3 is TGCAGCGTTGAGATCCAGGGGGATCCGCCCCAGCATTTT. It encodes CSVEIQGDPPQHF.

CDR3 nucleotides: TGTGCCAGCAGTTTATTCAGGCAGCCCCAGCATTTT. As protein: CASSLFRQPQHF. The chain is built from TRBV28 and TRBJ1-5; D is ambiguous. Between the trimmed V and J ends, which lost 1 base and 7 bases, there was a span of 5 bases. Germline V gene data show CDR1 as MDHEN and CDR2 as SYDVKM. The CDR3 covers 12 residues. The whole variable domain, remainder taken from reference TRBV28 and TRBJ1-5, is DVKVTQSSRYLVKRTGEKVFLECVQDMDHENMFWYRQDPGLGLRLIYFSYDVKMKEKGDIPEGYSVSREKKERFSLILESASTNQTSMYLCASSLFRQPQHFGDGTRLSIL.

The chain combines TRBV4-2 with TRBJ2-4; tentatively, D is TRBD1 (5 bases). The CDR3 is 15 residues long. Between the trimmed V and J ends, which lost 0 bases and 6 bases, there was a span of 12 bases. Per the germline V gene, CDR1 is LGHNA and CDR2 is YNFKEQ. The CDR3 here is CASSQELFDRNIQYF. The CDR3 DNA sequence: TGTGCCAGCAGCCAAGAATTGTTCGACAGAAACATTCAGTACTTC.

CDR3 DNA: TGTGCCTCGAATCAGGGCTTAAACTACAATGAGCAGTTCTTC. The encoded protein is CASNQGLNYNEQFF. The chain is built from TRBV19 and TRBJ2-1, with D perhaps matching TRBD1 (5 bases). The germline CDR1 and CDR2 sequences are LNHDA and SQIVND (reference sequence). The CDR3 contains 14 residues. Trimming took 11 bases from V and 3 from J, leaving 17 bases between them.

This clone was seen a few times. The chain joins TRBV2 to TRBJ1-2, with 7 positions matching TRBD1. The CDR3 covers 15 residues. Germline V CDR1 and CDR2: SNHLY, FYNNEI. V trimming: 7 bases; J trimming: 2 bases; junction bases outside the gene matches: 10. CDR3 region: CASTGTAQLNYGYTF. CDR3 sequence (DNA): TGTGCCAGCACCGGGACAGCGCAATTGAACTATGGCTACACCTTC.

Turning to this clone: One end of the junction does not line up with germline, which may come from a read error. The genes are TRBV2 and TRBJ2-1; no clear D gene. Germline CDR1 and CDR2: SNHLY and FYNNEI. The CDR3 has 11 amino acids. DNA of the CDR3: TGTGCCAGCAGCCCCTACTATGAGCAGTTCTTC. Its translation: CASSPYYEQFF. Supplemented by reference TRBV2 and TRBJ2-1, the full variable domain reads EPEVTQTPSHQVTQMGQEVILRCVPISNHLYFYWYRQILGQKVEFLVSFYNNEISEKSEIFDDQFSVERPDGSNFTLKIRSTKLEDSAMYFCASSPYYEQFFGPGTRLTVL.

This clone was counted once. The V gene is TRBV7-3, the J gene TRBJ2-3; the D gene is possibly TRBD1 (6 bases). Trimming cost V 4 bases and J 2 bases, with 10 bases left between them. The CDR3 is made up of 14 amino acids. Germline-derived CDR1 and CDR2 are SGHTA and FQGTGA. CDR3 sequence (DNA): TGTGCCAGCAGCTCGACAGGTACCACAGATACGCAGTATTTT. It encodes CASSSTGTTDTQYF. The complete variable domain, with remaining parts taken from reference TRBV7-3 and TRBJ2-3, reads GAGVSQTPSNKVTEKGKYVELRCDPISGHTALYWYRQSLGQGPEFLIYFQGTGAADDSGLPNDRFFAVRPEGSVSTLKIQRTERGDSAVYLCASSSTGTTDTQYFGPGTRLTVL.

The rearrangement joins TRBV5-1 to TRBJ1-5; 7 nucleotides line up with TRBD1. Germline V gives CDR1 SGHRS, CDR2 YFSETQ. V shed 4 bases, J shed 6 bases, and the junction held 7 bases outside the gene matches. The CDR3 spans 14 residues. This chain's CDR3 is CASSPQGGSQPQHF. The CDR3 nucleotides are TGCGCCAGCAGCCCCCAGGGGGGAAGTCAGCCCCAGCATTTT.

This chain connects TRBV2 to TRBJ2-1; 11 nucleotides agree with TRBD2. The ends lost 4 bases at V and 6 bases at J; junction bases unmatched: 8. Germline V gene data show CDR1 as SNHLY and CDR2 as FYNNEI. The CDR3 covers 16 residues. The CDR3 DNA sequence: TGTGCCAGCAGTGCAGTTCGGCTAGCGGGGGGCAATGAGCAGTTCTTC. Translation gives CASSAVRLAGGNEQFF.

This chain joins TRBV27 and TRBJ1-2; 8 bases agree with TRBD1. The V gene end was trimmed by 4 bases and the J gene end by 1 base; junction bases not matched to a gene: 5. The CDR3 length is 15 residues. In germline, CDR1 is MNHEY, CDR2 SMNVEV (reference sequence). The CDR3 nucleotides read TGTGCCAGCAGTTCGACAGGGGAAAGTAACTATGGCTACACCTTC. It yields the protein CASSSTGESNYGYTF.

The chain couples TRBV5-1 to TRBJ1-5, with D perhaps TRBD1 (6 bases). Germline V gene data show CDR1 as SGHRS and CDR2 as YFSETQ. This CDR3 contains 15 residues. V was trimmed by 4 bases and J by 0 bases, leaving 11 bases between them. CDR3 loop: CASSIQGDSNQPQHF. Written as DNA, the CDR3 is TGCGCCAGCAGCATACAGGGTGATAGCAATCAGCCCCAGCATTTT.

The rearrangement joins TRBV6-5 to TRBJ2-7, with D tentatively TRBD1 (6 bases). This CDR3 contains 12 residues. V was cut by 6 bases and J by 7 bases, with 13 bases left in between. Germline values: CDR1 MNHEY, CDR2 SVGAGI. The CDR3 DNA reads as TGTGCCAGCAGCCCGGACAGTGCGGAGCAGTACTTC. Protein: CASSPDSAEQYF.

The chain links TRBV12-3 or TRBV12-4 to TRBJ2-7; D call uncertain. The CDR3 consists of 12 residues. Trimming cost V 1 base and J 4 bases, with 5 bases left between them. In DNA, the CDR3 is TGTGCCAGCAGTTTAGTCAATTACGAGCAGTACTTC. Translating it yields CASSLVNYEQYF.

The DNA for the CDR3 is TGTGCCAGTAGTACCCCACAGGGAAACACTGAAGCTTTCTTT. Translating it yields CASSTPQGNTEAFF. The V and J genes are TRBV19 and TRBJ1-1, with a tentative D call TRBD1 (6 bases). The germline V gene encodes CDR1 LNHDA and CDR2 SQIVND (reference sequence). The CDR3 spans 14 residues. Trimming removed 4 bases from V and 2 bases from J, with 11 bases in between.

The chain recombines TRBV28 with TRBJ1-1; D perhaps matches TRBD1 (5 bases). Trimming took off 6 bases at V and 0 bases at J, with 11 bases between the two ends. Germline CDR1 reads MDHEN; CDR2 reads SYDVKM. The CDR3 loop spans 14 amino acids. The CDR3 sequence: CASRTTAMNTEAFF. The CDR3 nucleotides are TGTGCCAGCAGGACGACAGCAATGAACACTGAAGCTTTCTTT.

V is TRBV6-5 and J is TRBJ1-2, with D perhaps TRBD1 (6 bases). The CDR3 sequence is 14 residues long. The germline V gene has CDR1 MNHEY and CDR2 SVGAGI. V was clipped by 6 bases and J by 7 bases, with 18 bases between them. CDR3 bases: TGTGCCAGCAGAAAACTCGGACAGTTGGCTGGCTACACCTTC. Amino acids: CASRKLGQLAGYTF.

This clone came up a few times. V and J are TRBV14 and TRBJ1-2, with D unclear. Trimming shortened V by 2 bases and J by 5 bases, and 9 bases separated the two germline ends. CDR1 and CDR2 from the germline V gene are SGHDN and FVKESK. The CDR3 has 13 amino acids. The DNA for the CDR3 is TGTGCCAGCAGCCAATTTGGGCTATATGGCTACACCTTC. It yields the protein CASSQFGLYGYTF.

This rearrangement joins TRBV9 to TRBJ2-1; a weak D match, TRBD1 (5 bases). The CDR3 is 15 amino acids. Germline V gene data show CDR1 as SGDLS and CDR2 as YYNGEE. Deletions cut 3 bases from V and 0 bases from J, with 10 bases between. The CDR3 here is CASSGEGDSYNEQFF. The CDR3 DNA reads TGTGCCAGCAGCGGTGAAGGGGACTCCTACAATGAGCAGTTCTTC.

This sequence joins TRBV9 and TRBJ2-7; 7 bases are shared with TRBD1. V dropped 2 bases and J dropped 2; count of bases not matched to a gene: 4. The CDR3 is 14 amino acids. Germline V gene sequence: CDR1 SGDLS, CDR2 YYNGEE. This CDR3 is CASSVETGTYEQYF. CDR3 bases: TGTGCCAGCAGCGTTGAGACAGGGACCTACGAGCAGTACTTC.

A single count supports this clone. The chain joins TRBV5-1 to TRBJ1-2; no definite D call. Trimming stripped 4 bases from V and 8 bases from J, with 15 bases between. The CDR3 has 13 residues. Germline assignment: CDR1 SGHRS and CDR2 YFSETQ. As DNA, the CDR3 is TGCGCCAGCAGCCGGGGAGATACCGACGGCTACACCTTC. Protein product: CASSRGDTDGYTF.

The chain uses TRBV5-4 and TRBJ1-2, with D hard to call. Germline CDR1 reads SGHNT; CDR2 reads YYREEE (reference sequence). This CDR3 has 13 residues. The germline V and J ends were trimmed by 0 bases and 10 bases, with 13 bases remaining between them. The CDR3 DNA is TGTGCCAGCAGCTTGGATCCTAGTTCGGTCTACACCTTC. Its translation is CASSLDPSSVYTF.

This clone was observed once. Additional DNA sequences in this sample encode the identical CDR3. The chain links TRBV3-1 (or the pseudogene TRBV3-2) to TRBJ1-2; a weak D match, TRBD1 (5 bases). There are 13 residues in the CDR3. V gave up 4 bases and J gave up 3 bases, with 9 bases separating them. Germline CDR1 is LGHDT and CDR2 is YNNKEL (reference sequence). For the CDR3, the DNA is TGTGCCAGCAGCCCCAGGGTTGACTATGGCTACACCTTC. Protein: CASSPRVDYGYTF.